These 3 T cell receptor beta chains share one sample of origin, sequenced in a study of T cell responses to AZD1222 COVID-19 vaccine. Clones were read by immunoSEQ multiplex PCR, and TCRdb kept only the in-frame ones, dropping some. The table lists about 100,000 clones, about 94% of them singletons, with around 4.7% in the top ten. The specimen comprised peripheral blood, sampled on day 0 of AZD1222 vaccination. All receptors come from an adult in good health.

V and J are TRBV5-1 and TRBJ1-1; no clear D. Germline CDR1 is SGHRS and CDR2 is YFSETQ. V was trimmed by 4 bases and J by 0 bases, leaving 13 bases between them. The CDR3 contains 15 residues. The CDR3 DNA sequence: TGCGCCAGCAGCCCGAGAAATAACATGAACACTGAAGCTTTCTTT. This encodes CASSPRNNMNTEAFF.

This clone showed up just a few times. The J gene is TRBJ2-3, the V gene TRBV12-3 or TRBV12-4; D unclear. The V gene lost 1 base and the J gene lost 4 bases, with 6 bases spanning the gap. This CDR3 is 13 amino acids long. CDR3 region: CASSLGLADTQYF. The CDR3 DNA reads as TGTGCCAGCAGTTTAGGTTTGGCAGATACGCAGTATTTT.

The chain links TRBV5-1 to TRBJ2-5, with D uncertain. Trimming left V 3 bases short and J 5 bases short, with 14 bases between. The CDR3 is made up of 14 amino acids. Germline V gene sequence: CDR1 SGHRS, CDR2 YFSETQ. CDR3 in amino acids: CASSSGPERETQYF. CDR3 sequence (DNA): TGCGCCAGCAGCTCTGGCCCCGAGAGGGAGACCCAGTACTTC. The whole variable domain, remainder taken from reference TRBV5-1 and TRBJ2-5, is KAGVTQTPRYLIKTRGQQVTLSCSPISGHRSVSWYQQTPGQGLQFLFEYFSETQRNKGNFPGRFSGRQFSNSRSEMNVSTLELGDSALYLCASSSGPERETQYFGPGTRLLVL.